This TCR beta chain was identified during a study of regulatory T cells in long-lasting Graves disease (dated by TCRdb to 2020 to 2022). Context from the whole study: Antithyroid drugs had been taken for less than 3 months by newly diagnosed Graves' disease patients. Peripheral blood TCR sequencing and RNA sequencing compared persistent Graves' disease patients with newly diagnosed Graves' disease patients. The study was registered as a clinical trial and conducted in China. A total of roughly 35 samples underwent TCR sequencing: around 13 from persistent and around 20 from newly diagnosed Graves' disease patients. General findings and caveats noted by the study authors: Persistent patients shared more public clonotypes among themselves (2,741) than newly diagnosed patients did (roughly 920). The small sample size was acknowledged by the authors as a limitation that may reduce accuracy. Preferential use of TRBV28, TRBJ1-2 and TRBJ2-5 was observed in persistent disease, whereas TRBV20-1 and TRBJ2-1 were favored in newly diagnosed disease. Only peripheral blood was studied, because thyroid tissue, the primary lesion, was inaccessible. Sequencing and analysis were limited to the TCR beta chain. Compared with newly diagnosed patients, persistent Graves' disease patients had lower TCR Shannon entropy and fewer highly expanded clones, which suggests clonal expansion.

This clonotype was seen just once. No cognate antigen has been identified for it. One end of the junction varies from germline; a read error may be responsible. The time point label, as the study defines it: newly diagnosed GD, antithyroid drugs for less than 3 months. For both TCR sequencing and RNA sequencing, RNA was extracted from PBMCs in TRIzol. Graves' disease was diagnosed according to American Thyroid Association guidelines. Patients were recruited from an endocrinology department in Xi'an, China. Each patient gave approximately 10 milliliters of peripheral blood, collected in an EDTA anticoagulant tube. PBMCs were isolated by Ficoll Paque Plus density gradient separation without further T cell sorting. An Agilent 2100 Bioanalyzer and agarose gel were used to assess RNA quality, and a NanoDrop 2000 was used to measure RNA concentration. Library preparation used multiplex PCR. Instrument used: Illumina HiSeq 4000. CDR3 regions were amplified by Arm-PCR with iRepertoire HTBI primers to construct TCR beta libraries. Before sequencing, the PCR products underwent gel purification. The original methods were these. A total of some 65 TRBV and about 13 TRBJ segments were identified across samples and were used for gene usage analysis of CDR3 amino acid clonotypes. COPE and FqMerger were used to merge filtered high-quality paired reads into contigs. BLAST was used to align contigs to IMGT TRBV, TRBD and TRBJ reference genes, with CDR3 defined following IMGT. Highly expanded clones were defined as clonotypes with a frequency above 0.1%. Repertoire diversity was measured by Shannon entropy, and V-J evenness by the Gini coefficient. A clonotype was considered public if more than one individual shared it. TCRdb took the public reads, trimmed them with fastp at Q25, ran MiXCR for clone calling and kept in-frame beta chains. Rows with a matching CDR3 protein are joined into one entry that keeps the most common DNA and genes. The V and J calls, along with clone size, are taken from TCRdb and not from the paper's own processing. The sample table contains some 560,000 distinct CDR3 sequences; only one count was recorded for about 15% of them. 20% to 25% of the sample is taken by the ten largest.

Via the germline V gene, CDR1 is SNHLY and CDR2 FYNNEI. Spanning cysteine to phenylalanine, the CDR3 consists of 12 amino acids. Only the CDR3 region is kept as DNA, spanning 36 bases read in frame from base 1. This sample was also put to use in a study of T cells in Graves' hyperthyroidism and ophthalmopathy. The second paper further reports: Stable Graves' hyperthyroidism was defined as the absence of progression to ophthalmopathy over 18 months of follow-up. The hyperthyroidism patients were between 18 and 65 years old and newly diagnosed, with a disease duration of less than 2 months. Patients with uncontrolled infections, other autoimmune diseases, pregnancy or lactation were excluded. Clinical symptoms, serum thyroxine and TRAb, thyroid ultrasound, and orbital computed tomography formed the basis for the diagnoses. The TCR CDR3 was subjected to a first round of RT-PCR using the HTBI primer set and the Qiagen OneStep RT-PCR kit. Most expanded thyroid clonotypes (frequency above 0.001) were also detected in blood, a finding suggesting that blood repertoires may reflect thyroid immune responses. In cross-validation, a model built on a 13 V-J signature told ophthalmopathy apart from stable hyperthyroidism with approximately 91% sensitivity and approximately 81% specificity, and in testing the same model reached 80%/75%. During validation, the model predicted progression to ophthalmopathy a median of about 6.3 months ahead of onset, with more than 60% sensitivity and more than 72% specificity. A discovery cohort of around 98 patients, roughly 45 with Graves' ophthalmopathy and about 58 with stable Graves' hyperthyroidism, was used to find distinguishing TCR V-J signatures. Whether ophthalmopathy could be predicted prospectively was tested in an independent validation cohort made up of about 18 hyperthyroidism patients plus 17 patients who later progressed to ophthalmopathy. The 100 discovery patients were randomly divided into training and test sets at a 7:3 ratio. In addition, the study compared T-cell repertoires in thyroid tissue and in blood from over 5 Graves' hyperthyroidism patients. After blood sampling, hyperthyroidism patients were treated with methimazole at a starting dose of 30 mg daily, and ophthalmopathy patients were treated with high-dose intravenous methylprednisolone. Libraries were constructed in a second round of multiplex PCR, after which size selection and purification were carried out. The libraries were sequenced on an Illumina HiSeq2000 using paired-end 100 bp reads. SOAPnuke was used to process the raw data, with reads discarded if the reads contained adapters or uncalled bases, had a mean Phred below 15, or lacked an exact constant-primer or identifier match. High-quality paired reads were merged with COPE v1.2.5, and unique nucleotide sequences were defined as clonotypes. MiTCR v1.1 was used to align clonotypes to the IMGT TRBV, TRBD and TRBJ reference segments. Only V-J combinations with frequency above 0.0001, covering approximately 99% of repertoires, were analysed. The TCS score was defined as the ratio of F50 (clonal expansion) to E x V (chaos), calculated using BLOSUM62-based TCRdist between CDR3 peptides within each V-J. Welch's t-statistics and random forest reduced 500 to 550 V-J features to under 15, which were used in a naive Bayes classifier (R e1071). Sample size was not statistically predetermined, and blinding of investigators to group allocation was not performed. The paper reports TCR Vbeta CDR3 sequencing of more than 120 peripheral blood samples: around 41 ophthalmopathy, around 80 hyperthyroidism and approximately 17 progressor patients.

The chain was built from TRBV2 and TRBJ2-2; there is no confident call for the D gene. The TCR originated in a woman aged 35 to 59 with Graves disease. Donor details come from another sample of the same person, matched by shared clones. This material consisted of peripheral blood mononuclear cells (PBMCs), taken at new diagnosis, from a patient treated with antithyroid drugs. The DNA is TGTGCCAGCCGTGAAGACACCGGGGAGCTGTTTTTT. Its coded protein is CASREDTGELFF.